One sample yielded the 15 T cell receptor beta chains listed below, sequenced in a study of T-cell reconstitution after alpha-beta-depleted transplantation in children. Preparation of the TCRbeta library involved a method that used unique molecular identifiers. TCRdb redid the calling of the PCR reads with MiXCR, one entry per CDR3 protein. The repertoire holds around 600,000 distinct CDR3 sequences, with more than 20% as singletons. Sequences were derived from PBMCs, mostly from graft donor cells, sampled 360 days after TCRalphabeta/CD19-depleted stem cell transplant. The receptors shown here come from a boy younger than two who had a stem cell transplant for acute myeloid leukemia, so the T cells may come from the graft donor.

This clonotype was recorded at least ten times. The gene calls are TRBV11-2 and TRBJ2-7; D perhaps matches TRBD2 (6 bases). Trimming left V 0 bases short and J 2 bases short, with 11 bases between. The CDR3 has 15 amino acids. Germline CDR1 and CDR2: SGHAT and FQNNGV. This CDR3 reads CASSLDGGFTYEQYV. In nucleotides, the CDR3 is TGTGCCAGCAGCTTAGATGGGGGGTTCACCTACGAGCAGTACGTC.

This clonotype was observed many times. DNA of the CDR3: TGTGCCACTACTCCTCTCCCAACGGTTCAAGAGACCCAGTACTTC. It specifies CATTPLPTVQETQYF. The rearrangement uses TRBV15 and TRBJ2-5; unclear D gene. Trimming left V 9 bases short and J 2 bases short, with 19 bases between. Germline V gene lookup returns CDR1 LNHNV and CDR2 YYDKDF (reference sequence). The CDR3 consists of 15 residues.

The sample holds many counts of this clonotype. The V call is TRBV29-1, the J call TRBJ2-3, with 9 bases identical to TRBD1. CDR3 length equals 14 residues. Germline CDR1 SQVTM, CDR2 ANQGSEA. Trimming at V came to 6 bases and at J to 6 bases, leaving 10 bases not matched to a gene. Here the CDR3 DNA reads TGCAGCGTGGCGGGACAGGGCAGCCGGGATACGCAGTATTTT. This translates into CSVAGQGSRDTQYF.

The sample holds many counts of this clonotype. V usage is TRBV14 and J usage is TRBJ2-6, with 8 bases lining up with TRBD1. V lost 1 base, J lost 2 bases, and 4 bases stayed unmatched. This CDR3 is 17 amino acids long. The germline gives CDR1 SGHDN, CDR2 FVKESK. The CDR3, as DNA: TGTGCCAGCAGCCAAGTGACAGGGGTTACTGGGGCCAACGTCCTGACTTTC. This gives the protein CASSQVTGVTGANVLTF.

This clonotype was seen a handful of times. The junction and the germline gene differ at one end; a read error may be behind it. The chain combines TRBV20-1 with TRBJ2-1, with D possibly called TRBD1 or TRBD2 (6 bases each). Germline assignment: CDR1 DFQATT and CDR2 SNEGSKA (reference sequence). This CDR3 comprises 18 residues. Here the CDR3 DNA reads TGCTGTGCTCCGATCGACGGCCCGATCCGGGGGCCGGTCGATGAGCAGTTCTTC. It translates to CCAPIDGPIRGPVDEQFF.

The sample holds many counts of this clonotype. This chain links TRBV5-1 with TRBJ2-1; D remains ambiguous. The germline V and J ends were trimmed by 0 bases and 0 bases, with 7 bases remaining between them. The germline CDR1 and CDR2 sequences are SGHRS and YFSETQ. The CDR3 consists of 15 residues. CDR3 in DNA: TGCGCCAGCAGCTTGGACCTAAGCTCCTACAATGAGCAGTTCTTC. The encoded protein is CASSLDLSSYNEQFF.

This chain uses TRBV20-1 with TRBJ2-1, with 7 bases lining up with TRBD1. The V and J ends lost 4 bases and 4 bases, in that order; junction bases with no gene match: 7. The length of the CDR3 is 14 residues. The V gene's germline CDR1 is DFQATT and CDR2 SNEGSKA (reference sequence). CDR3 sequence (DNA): TGCAGTGCTAAAGGACAGGTGAGATACAATGAGCAGTTCTTC. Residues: CSAKGQVRYNEQFF.

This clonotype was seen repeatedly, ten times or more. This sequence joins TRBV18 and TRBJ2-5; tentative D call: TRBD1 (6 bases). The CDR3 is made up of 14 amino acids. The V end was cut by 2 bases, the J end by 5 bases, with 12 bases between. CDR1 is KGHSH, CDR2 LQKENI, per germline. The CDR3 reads CASSPSTGLETQYF. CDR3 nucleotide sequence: TGTGCCAGCTCACCATCGACAGGTCTGGAGACCCAGTACTTC.

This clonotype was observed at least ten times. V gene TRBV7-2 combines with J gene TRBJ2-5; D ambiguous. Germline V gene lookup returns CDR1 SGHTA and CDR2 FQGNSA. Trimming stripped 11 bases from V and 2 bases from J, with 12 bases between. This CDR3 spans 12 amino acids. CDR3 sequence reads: CAAGRQQETQYF. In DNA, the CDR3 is TGTGCCGCCGGCAGACAACAAGAGACCCAGTACTTC.

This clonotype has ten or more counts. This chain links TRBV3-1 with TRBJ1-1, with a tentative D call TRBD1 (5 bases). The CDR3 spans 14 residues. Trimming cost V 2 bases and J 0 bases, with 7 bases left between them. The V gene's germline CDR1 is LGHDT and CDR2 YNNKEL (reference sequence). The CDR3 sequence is CASSQSGMNTEAFF. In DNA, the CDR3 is TGTGCCAGCAGCCAATCAGGGATGAACACTGAAGCTTTCTTT.

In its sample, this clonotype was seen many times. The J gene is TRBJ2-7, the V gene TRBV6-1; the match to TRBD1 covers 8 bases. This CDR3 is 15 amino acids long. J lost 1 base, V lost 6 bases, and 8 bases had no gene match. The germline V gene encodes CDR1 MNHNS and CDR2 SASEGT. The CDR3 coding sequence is TGTGCCAGCAGCCCCGGGACAGGACGTTCCTACGAGCAGTACGTC. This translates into CASSPGTGRSYEQYV.

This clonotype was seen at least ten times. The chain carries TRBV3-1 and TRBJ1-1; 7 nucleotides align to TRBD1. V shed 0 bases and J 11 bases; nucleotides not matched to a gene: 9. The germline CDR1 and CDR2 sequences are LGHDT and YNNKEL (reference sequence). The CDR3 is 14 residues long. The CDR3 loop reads CASSQDRRGGGAFF. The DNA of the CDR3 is TGTGCCAGCAGCCAAGATCGAAGAGGGGGCGGGGCTTTCTTT.

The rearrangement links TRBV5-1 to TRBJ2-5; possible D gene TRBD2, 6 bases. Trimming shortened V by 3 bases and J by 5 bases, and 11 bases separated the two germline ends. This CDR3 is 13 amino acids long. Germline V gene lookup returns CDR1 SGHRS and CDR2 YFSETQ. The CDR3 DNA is TGCGCCAGCAGCTCCCAGCGGGTGGAGACCCAGTACTTC. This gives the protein CASSSQRVETQYF.

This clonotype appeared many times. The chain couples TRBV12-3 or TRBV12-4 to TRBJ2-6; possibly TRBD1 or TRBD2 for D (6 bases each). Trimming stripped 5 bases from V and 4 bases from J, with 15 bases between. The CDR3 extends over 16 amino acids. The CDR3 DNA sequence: TGTGCCAGCAGTGGGTCCGGGGGCCCAGGGGCCAACGTCCTGACTTTC. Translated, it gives CASSGSGGPGANVLTF.

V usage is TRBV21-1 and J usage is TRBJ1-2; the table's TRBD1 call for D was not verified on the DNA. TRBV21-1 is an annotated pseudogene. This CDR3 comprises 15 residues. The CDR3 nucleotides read TGTGCCAGCGGGGGAGGAGGGGGCAAGGACTATGGCTACACCTTC. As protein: CASGGGGGKDYGYTF.